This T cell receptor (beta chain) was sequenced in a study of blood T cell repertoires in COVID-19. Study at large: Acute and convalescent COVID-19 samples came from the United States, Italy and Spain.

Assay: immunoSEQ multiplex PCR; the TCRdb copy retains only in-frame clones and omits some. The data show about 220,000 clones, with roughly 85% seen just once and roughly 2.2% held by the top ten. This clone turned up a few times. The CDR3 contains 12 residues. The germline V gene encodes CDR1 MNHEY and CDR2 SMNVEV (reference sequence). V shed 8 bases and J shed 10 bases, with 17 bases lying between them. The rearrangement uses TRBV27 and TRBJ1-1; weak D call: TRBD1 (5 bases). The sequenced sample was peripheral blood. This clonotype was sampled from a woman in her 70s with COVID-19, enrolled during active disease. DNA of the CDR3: TGTGCCAGCCAAGGCCCGGGGGGAGTAGCTTTCTTT. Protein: CASQGPGGVAFF.